A single sample is the source of the 28 T cell receptor beta chains below, sequenced in a study of T cells in localized non-small cell lung cancer. The protocol was immunoSEQ multiplex PCR, while the TCRdb copy is restricted to in-frame clones and leaves out a portion. The sample yields over 8,500 clones, 82% seen once. The sample in question was peripheral blood mononuclear cells, obtained before any cancer treatment. The receptors here all came from a female donor over 55 with stage II lung adenocarcinoma.

Worth noting for this clone: The germline gene is not matched at one end of the junction; a read error may be the cause. The V call is TRBV7-7, the J call TRBJ2-1; D not resolved. The germline V gene has CDR1 SSHAT and CDR2 FNYEAQ (reference sequence). The CDR3 is 13 amino acids. The CDR3 nucleotides read TGTGCTAGCAGCTTAGTTCTAGAGAGTGAGCAGTTCTTC. Translated, it gives CASSLVLESEQFF. Filled out from reference TRBV7-7 and TRBJ2-1, the complete variable domain reads GAGVSQSPRYKVTKRGQDVTLRCDPISSHATLYWYQQALGQGPEFLTYFNYEAQPDKSGLPSDRFSAERPEGSISTLTIQRTEQRDSAMYRCASSLVLESEQFFGPGTRLTVL.

The chain couples TRBV10-2 to TRBJ1-2; maybe TRBD1 (5 bases). V lost 6 bases, J lost 2 bases, and 10 bases lay in between. Germline V gene data show CDR1 as WSHSY and CDR2 as SAAADI. The length of the CDR3 is 13 residues. Here the CDR3 DNA reads TGCGCCAGCAGCGCCGGGACCAACTATGGCTACACCTTC. Its translation: CASSAGTNYGYTF.

The genes are TRBV6-1 and TRBJ1-4; D is perhaps TRBD1 (5 bases). This CDR3 region has 17 residues. V dropped 1 base and J dropped 4 bases, with 16 bases sitting between them. Germline V gene sequence: CDR1 MNHNS, CDR2 SASEGT. The CDR3, as DNA: TGTGCCAGCAGTGAAGTGGAGGGACGGAATCTTAATGAAAAACTGTTTTTT. Translating it yields CASSEVEGRNLNEKLFF.

This rearrangement joins TRBV11-2 to TRBJ1-1, with TRBD1 as a possible D gene (6 bases). This CDR3 contains 14 residues. Germline V gene lookup returns CDR1 SGHAT and CDR2 FQNNGV. The V end lost 3 bases, the J end lost 2 bases, and 10 bases lay between the germline ends. CDR3 in amino acids: CASSLGAANTEAFF. In nucleotides, the CDR3 is TGTGCCAGCAGCTTGGGGGCGGCCAACACTGAAGCTTTCTTT. Looking up the rest from reference TRBV11-2 and TRBJ1-1 gives the full variable domain: EAGVAQSPRYKIIEKRQSVAFWCNPISGHATLYWYQQILGQGPKLLIQFQNNGVVDDSQLPKDRFSAERLKGVDSTLKIQPAKLEDSAVYLCASSLGAANTEAFFGQGTRLTVV.

The chain couples TRBV2 to TRBJ2-3; 7 bases map to TRBD2. There are 16 residues in the CDR3. V shed 4 bases and J 0 bases; nucleotides not matched to a gene: 7. CDR1 SNHLY and CDR2 FYNNEI come from the germline V gene. CDR3 nucleotides: TGTGCCAGCAGTGGGGGGGGGACCTTCAGCACAGATACGCAGTATTTT. This codes for CASSGGGTFSTDTQYF.

V gene TRBV7-2 combines with J gene TRBJ2-3, with a tentative D call TRBD2 (5 bases). This CDR3 spans 16 amino acids. Trimming left V 2 bases short and J 0 bases short, with 12 bases between. The V gene's germline CDR1 is SGHTA and CDR2 FQGNSA. DNA for the CDR3: TGTGCCAGCAGCTTACTGAGCGGTTCTAGCACAGATACGCAGTATTTT. It encodes CASSLLSGSSTDTQYF. Full variable domain (rest looked up from reference TRBV7-2 and TRBJ2-3): GAGVSQSPSNKVTEKGKDVELRCDPISGHTALYWYRQSLGQGLEFLIYFQGNSAPDKSGLPSDRFSAERTGGSVSTLTIQRTQQEDSAVYLCASSLLSGSSTDTQYFGPGTRLTVL.

This clone was seen only a few times. The rearrangement links TRBV29-1 to TRBJ2-4; 8 bases match TRBD1. This CDR3 comprises 15 residues. Trimming at V came to 4 bases and at J to 9 bases, leaving 14 bases not matched to a gene. Germline V gene lookup returns CDR1 SQVTM and CDR2 ANQGSEA. The CDR3 coding sequence is TGCAGCGTTGGGGGGTCAGGGGGCCGTGGGAGCATTCAGTACTTC. It codes for CSVGGSGGRGSIQYF. The complete variable domain, with remaining parts taken from reference TRBV29-1 and TRBJ2-4, reads SAVISQKPSRDICQRGTSLTIQCQVDSQVTMMFWYRQQPGQSLTLIATANQGSEATYESGFVIDKFPISRPNLTFSTLTVSNMSPEDSSIYLCSVGGSGGRGSIQYFGAGTRLSVL.

Comment on this clone: A junction boundary mismatches the germline segment, possibly from a read error. The J gene is TRBJ2-1, the V gene TRBV5-1, with 16 positions matching TRBD2. This CDR3 is built from 16 residues. Germline CDR1 reads SGHRS; CDR2 reads YFSETQ. CDR3: CASSGTSGRAYNEQFF. CDR3 in DNA: TGCGCCAGCAGCGGGACTAGCGGGAGGGCCTATAATGAGCAGTTCTTC.

J is TRBJ2-2 and V is TRBV11-2; 10 bases are shared with TRBD2. Trimming at V came to 6 bases and at J to 3 bases, leaving 13 bases not matched to a gene. Per the germline V gene, CDR1 is SGHAT and CDR2 is FQNNGV. The CDR3 spans 18 residues. CDR3 amino acids: CASRSIRKTSGYTGELFF. The CDR3 DNA is TGTGCCAGCAGGTCTATACGTAAGACTAGCGGGTACACCGGGGAGCTGTTTTTT.

The rearrangement links TRBV7-3 to TRBJ1-1, with 7 bases fitting TRBD1. The CDR3 is 14 residues long. V dropped 3 bases and J dropped 10; count of bases not matched to a gene: 11. Germline V gene lookup returns CDR1 SGHTA and CDR2 FQGTGA. This chain's CDR3 is CASSLPQHRGRAFF. The CDR3 coding sequence is TGTGCCAGCAGCTTGCCCCAACACAGGGGTAGAGCTTTCTTT.

This chain connects TRBV9 to TRBJ1-6, with D perhaps TRBD1 (5 bases). Germline V gives CDR1 SGDLS, CDR2 YYNGEE. Between the trimmed V and J ends, which lost 4 bases and 1 base, there was a span of 9 bases. The CDR3 totals 15 residues. CDR3 nucleotides: TGTGCCAGCAGCCCCCGGGGGTCCTATAATTCACCCCTCCACTTT. Translating gives CASSPRGSYNSPLHF.

This clone has a single count. The gene calls are TRBV9 and TRBJ2-7, with a possible D match to TRBD1 (5 bases). Germline-derived CDR1 and CDR2 are SGDLS and YYNGEE. The CDR3 contains 15 residues. V shed 1 base and J shed 2 bases, with 13 bases lying between them. The CDR3 reads CASSVLPGLTYEQYF. Here the CDR3 DNA reads TGTGCCAGCAGCGTACTGCCAGGGTTAACCTACGAGCAGTACTTC. Supplemented by reference TRBV9 and TRBJ2-7, the full variable domain reads DSGVTQTPKHLITATGQRVTLRCSPRSGDLSVYWYQQSLDQGLQFLIQYYNGEERAKGNILERFSAQQFPDLHSELNLSSLELGDSALYFCASSVLPGLTYEQYFGPGTRLTVT.

The genes are TRBV7-6 and TRBJ1-1; D not certain. Germline values: CDR1 SGHVS, CDR2 FNYEAQ. The V and J ends lost 5 bases and 4 bases respectively, with 8 bases between them. The CDR3 loop spans 12 amino acids. The CDR3 DNA sequence: TGTGCCAGCAGCCCTCCCTTCACTGAAGCTTTCTTT. This encodes CASSPPFTEAFF.

This clone was found once. The J gene is TRBJ1-2, the V gene TRBV4-3; the D gene is possibly TRBD1 (6 bases). Germline V gene sequence: CDR1 LGHNA, CDR2 YSLEER. With 0 bases removed from V and 8 bases from J, the gap between germline ends came to 19 bases. The CDR3 covers 16 residues. The CDR3: CASSQEKDYRVDGYTF. The CDR3 DNA sequence: TGCGCCAGCAGCCAAGAGAAGGATTACAGGGTAGACGGCTACACCTTC.

In this sample, this clone turned up once. V and J are TRBV4-1 and TRBJ1-1; D might be TRBD1 (5 bases). V lost 4 bases and J lost 1, with 10 bases in between. Germline V gives CDR1 MGHRA, CDR2 YSYEKL. The CDR3 loop spans 14 amino acids. CDR3 in DNA: TGCGCCAGCAGCCTCGGGACCCAGAACACTGAAGCTTTCTTT. Amino acid sequence: CASSLGTQNTEAFF.

The chain employs TRBV19 and TRBJ2-3; D remains unclear. The CDR3 length is 13 residues. The germline V gene has CDR1 LNHDA and CDR2 SQIVND (reference sequence). The ends were cut back, 2 bases at V and 6 bases at J, with 9 bases in the middle. The CDR3 nucleotides read TGTGCCAGTAGTATAATAGGGTCTGATACGCAGTATTTT. Its translation: CASSIIGSDTQYF.

The chain is built from TRBV7-6 and TRBJ2-5; 8 bases are shared with TRBD1. The DNA end is more similar to TRBJ2-7, so the J call may be wrong. Germline V gene data show CDR1 as SGHVS and CDR2 as FNYEAQ. The CDR3 has 14 residues. The CDR3, as DNA: TGTGCCAGCAGTACTCGGACAGGGTCCTACGAGCAGTACTTC. It codes for CASSTRTGSYEQYF.

V usage is TRBV6-6 and J usage is TRBJ2-1; 10 bases fit TRBD2. The CDR3 is made up of 16 amino acids. CDR1 and CDR2 (germline): MNHNY, SVGAGI (reference sequence). Losses at the gene ends were 5 bases for V and 6 bases for J; bases not matched to a gene: 10. The CDR3 coding sequence is TGTGCCAGCAGTCACCATCTAGCGGGAGCCTTCAATGAGCAGTTCTTC. Translated: CASSHHLAGAFNEQFF.

The genes are TRBV7-2 and TRBJ1-3; 10 bases line up with TRBD1. CDR1 and CDR2 from the germline V gene are SGHTA and FQGNSA. The V and J ends lost 6 bases and 8 bases, in that order; junction bases with no gene match: 10. There are 15 residues in the CDR3. The CDR3 loop is CASSPTGTGEDTIYF. The CDR3 nucleotides read TGTGCCAGCAGTCCTACCGGGACAGGGGAAGACACCATATATTTT.

The J gene is TRBJ2-1, the V gene TRBV11-3; perhaps TRBD2 as D (6 bases). This CDR3 spans 13 amino acids. Trimming took off 2 bases at V and 6 bases at J, with 8 bases between the two ends. Germline CDR1 SGHNT, CDR2 YENEEA. The CDR3 region has the DNA TGTGCCAGCAGCTTACAAGCGGGCAATGAGCAGTTCTTC. Translation: CASSLQAGNEQFF.

V is TRBV28 and J is TRBJ1-2; 7 bases are a match to TRBD1. V lost 1 base, J lost 4 bases, and 6 bases stayed unmatched. This CDR3 spans 15 amino acids. CDR1 and CDR2 from the germline V gene are MDHEN and SYDVKM. The CDR3 sequence is CASSLSAGGSYGYTF. CDR3 DNA: TGTGCCAGCAGTTTATCGGCAGGGGGAAGCTATGGCTACACCTTC.

The rearrangement joins TRBV28 to TRBJ1-5; TRBD1 aligns across 11 bases. Germline CDR1 and CDR2: MDHEN and SYDVKM. This CDR3 comprises 15 residues. Unmatched junction bases numbered 5, after V lost 3 bases and J lost 7 bases. The CDR3 spells CASSLWDRGVQPQHF. DNA of the CDR3: TGTGCCAGCAGTTTGTGGGACAGGGGGGTCCAGCCCCAGCATTTT. The full variable domain, its missing parts supplied by reference TRBV28 and TRBJ1-5, is DVKVTQSSRYLVKRTGEKVFLECVQDMDHENMFWYRQDPGLGLRLIYFSYDVKMKEKGDIPEGYSVSREKKERFSLILESASTNQTSMYLCASSLWDRGVQPQHFGDGTRLSIL.

This sequence joins TRBV30 and TRBJ2-5; 8 positions match TRBD2. This CDR3 has 14 residues. V lost 0 bases, J lost 5 bases, and 5 bases stayed unmatched. Germline V gene data show CDR1 as GTSNPN and CDR2 as SVGIG (reference sequence). CDR3 sequence reads: CAWSVHGGVETQYF. DNA for the CDR3: TGTGCCTGGAGTGTACACGGGGGGGTGGAGACCCAGTACTTC.

The chain couples TRBV6-5 to TRBJ2-3; D is uncertain. The ends were cut back, 6 bases at V and 0 bases at J, with 4 bases in the middle. Germline assignment: CDR1 MNHEY and CDR2 SVGAGI. CDR3 length: 12 amino acids. The CDR3 region has the DNA TGTGCCAGCAGGAAGAGCACAGATACGCAGTATTTT. Its translation: CASRKSTDTQYF.

As DNA, the CDR3 is TGTGCCAGCAGCAAAGGAGGGGCATATAGCGGGGGACGCACAGATACGCAGTATTTT. Protein: CASSKGGAYSGGRTDTQYF. V and J are TRBV7-9 and TRBJ2-3; 9 bases match TRBD2. Unmatched junction bases numbered 16, after V lost 5 bases and J lost 1 base. Per the germline V gene, CDR1 is SEHNR and CDR2 is FQNEAQ (reference sequence). There are 19 residues in the CDR3.

The chain has TRBV7-2 and TRBJ2-1; 8 nucleotides line up with TRBD2. J was trimmed by 7 bases and V by 4 bases; bases with no gene match: 3. This CDR3 has 13 residues. Germline CDR1 reads SGHTA; CDR2 reads FQGNSA. CDR3 bases: TGTGCCAGCAGCTCCGGGACTAGTAATGAGCAGTTCTTC. Translating gives CASSSGTSNEQFF.

This chain connects TRBV19 to TRBJ2-1, with TRBD2 as a possible D gene (6 bases). The CDR3 is 14 amino acids. The germline gives CDR1 LNHDA, CDR2 SQIVND (reference sequence). The ends were cut back, 3 bases at V and 7 bases at J, with 13 bases in the middle. The CDR3 reads CASSMYSGQNEQFF. Here the CDR3 DNA reads TGTGCCAGTAGTATGTATAGCGGTCAGAATGAGCAGTTCTTC.

The chain joins TRBV28 to TRBJ1-2; D unclear. The CDR3 spans 14 residues. Germline CDR1 and CDR2: MDHEN and SYDVKM. V lost 2 bases to trimming and J lost 5 bases, with 12 bases between them. CDR3 loop: CASSLAGGRYGYTF. The CDR3 DNA follows: TGTGCCAGCAGTTTAGCAGGAGGGAGGTATGGCTACACCTTC.